Below, 25 T cell receptor beta chains from the same sample are listed, as sequenced in a study of blood T cells in healthy people across ages. It was with a sample-barcoded 5' primer and a J-beta primer mix that a second PCR of about 7 to 12 cycles was run. Via MiXCR, TCRdb re-called the 5' RACE reads, giving one row per CDR3 protein. The sample has 350,000 to 450,000 distinct CDR3 sequences, approximately 47% seen once; the top ten hold 45% to 60%. The sequenced sample was blood. The receptors derive from a man aged 55-75 years in good health.

This clonotype was seen ten or more times. The chain combines TRBV2 with TRBJ2-1; D assignment may be TRBD1 or TRBD2 (6 bases each). The CDR3 totals 13 residues. CDR1 is SNHLY and CDR2 is FYNNEI in the germline V gene. Deletions cut 6 bases from V and 4 bases from J, with 10 bases between. CDR3 bases: TGTGCCAGCAGGGGGGGCTGGTACAATGAGCAGTTCTTC. As protein: CASRGGWYNEQFF.

The chain links TRBV14 to TRBJ2-1; D might be TRBD1 (5 bases). V was pared by 4 bases and J by 8 bases, with 12 bases between. The germline CDR1 and CDR2 sequences are SGHDN and FVKESK. CDR3 length: 13 amino acids. As DNA, the CDR3 is TGTGCCAGCAGCCGCATGCAGGGTCATGAGCAGTTCTTC. The encoded protein is CASSRMQGHEQFF.

The CDR3 region is CASRASGGSVDETQYF. CDR3 nucleotides: TGCGCCAGCAGGGCTAGCGGGGGGTCGGTGGATGAGACCCAGTACTTC. The chain couples TRBV5-1 to TRBJ2-5; 11 nucleotides align to TRBD2. Germline V lookup: CDR1 SGHRS, CDR2 YFSETQ. This CDR3 spans 16 amino acids. J was trimmed by 5 bases and V by 5 bases; bases with no gene match: 11.

This chain joins TRBV2 and TRBJ2-3; unclear D gene. The CDR3 runs to 14 residues. CDR1 is SNHLY and CDR2 is FYNNEI in the germline V gene. V gave up 2 bases and J gave up 0 bases, with 6 bases separating them. The CDR3 protein is CASSESWSTDTQYF. CDR3 nucleotides: TGTGCCAGCAGTGAATCTTGGAGCACAGATACGCAGTATTTT.

The chain combines TRBV20-1 with TRBJ2-1; 9 bases line up with TRBD2. Per germline, CDR1 DFQATT and CDR2 SNEGSKA (reference sequence). This CDR3 comprises 15 residues. V trimming: 6 bases; J trimming: 2 bases; junction bases outside the gene matches: 8. The CDR3 sequence: CSAGSSGIPYNEQFF. The DNA of the CDR3 is TGCAGTGCGGGATCTAGCGGGATACCCTACAATGAGCAGTTCTTC.

This clonotype was found once. J is TRBJ2-7 and V is TRBV6-2 or TRBV6-3; D is unresolved. Germline V gives CDR1 MNHEY, CDR2 SVGEGT. The CDR3 spans 12 residues. V lost 2 bases to trimming and J lost 4 bases, with 6 bases between them. DNA for the CDR3: TGTGCCAGCAGTTACCGGTCGTACGAGCAGTACTTC. Its protein is CASSYRSYEQYF.

This clonotype was seen a handful of times. The J gene is TRBJ2-3, the V gene TRBV6-1; 10 positions agree with TRBD2. Germline assignment: CDR1 MNHNS and CDR2 SASEGT. The CDR3 is made up of 16 amino acids. J was trimmed by 6 bases and V by 5 bases; bases with no gene match: 11. CDR3 sequence (DNA): TGTGCCAGCAGTCGCTCACTAGCGGGGATAAAGGATACGCAGTATTTT. This sequence encodes CASSRSLAGIKDTQYF.

This clonotype was detected only a few times. This chain uses TRBV12-3 or TRBV12-4 with TRBJ2-3; 8 bases line up with TRBD2. The ends lost 3 bases at V and 3 bases at J; junction bases unmatched: 5. This CDR3 has 15 amino acids. The CDR3 protein is CASSFSGGRTDTQYF. CDR3 nucleotides: TGTGCCAGCAGTTTTTCGGGGGGGAGGACAGATACGCAGTATTTT.

This chain uses TRBV28 with TRBJ1-1; D is perhaps TRBD1 (5 bases). Germline V gene sequence: CDR1 MDHEN, CDR2 SYDVKM. The V end was cut by 4 bases, the J end by 0 bases, with 12 bases between. CDR3 length equals 15 residues. The DNA of the CDR3 is TGTGCCAGCAGTTCGACCAAGACAGTGAACACTGAAGCTTTCTTT. Amino acids: CASSSTKTVNTEAFF.

This clonotype was seen many times. The V call is TRBV28, the J call TRBJ2-6; a weak D match, TRBD2 (5 bases). The CDR3 is 14 amino acids. The V end was cut by 6 bases, the J end by 4 bases, with 10 bases between. Germline assignment: CDR1 MDHEN and CDR2 SYDVKM. The CDR3 DNA follows: TGTGCCAGCAGCTCCCCGGGGGGGGCCAACGTCCTGACTTTC. Residues: CASSSPGGANVLTF.

The chain carries TRBV20-1 and TRBJ1-5; D possibly corresponds to TRBD1 (6 bases). This CDR3 comprises 13 residues. From germline, CDR1 is DFQATT and CDR2 SNEGSKA (reference sequence). The ends were cut back, 5 bases at V and 3 bases at J, with 11 bases in the middle. Here the CDR3 reads CSAGGGYNQPQHF. The CDR3 nucleotides read TGCAGTGCTGGAGGGGGGTACAATCAGCCCCAGCATTTT.

Regarding this clonotype: Germline is not matched at one junction end, which may reflect a read error. The V and J genes are TRBV6-1 and TRBJ2-1; D may be TRBD2 (6 bases). The CDR3 length is 16 residues. Germline V CDR1 and CDR2: MNHNS, SASEGT. The DNA for the CDR3 is TGTGCCAGCAGTGAAGGGTGGGGGGACCCATACAATGAGCGGTTCTTC. This sequence encodes CASSEGWGDPYNERFF.

V and J are TRBV7-2 and TRBJ2-7; D possibly corresponds to TRBD1 (6 bases). V was shortened by 3 bases and J by 4 bases, with 16 bases between the two germline ends. The germline CDR1 and CDR2 sequences are SGHTA and FQGNSA. This CDR3 is built from 15 residues. The CDR3 is CASSFSWGLGYEQYF. The CDR3 DNA is TGTGCCAGCAGCTTTAGCTGGGGGCTCGGGTACGAGCAGTACTTC.

The chain uses TRBV18 and TRBJ2-4; D remains unclear. Near its end, the DNA agrees better with TRBJ2-7, so the J call may be wrong. CDR3 size: 13 residues. Looked up from germline, CDR1 is KGHSH and CDR2 is LQKENI. CDR3: CASSPGKNDEQYF. The CDR3 DNA reads as TGTGCCAGCTCACCAGGGAAGAACGACGAGCAGTACTTC.

V gene TRBV6-2 or TRBV6-3 combines with J gene TRBJ2-5, with D perhaps given as TRBD1 or TRBD2 (6 bases each). The germline gives CDR1 MNHEY, CDR2 SVGEGT. The CDR3 runs to 16 residues. With 7 bases removed from V and 2 bases from J, the gap between germline ends came to 20 bases. For the CDR3, the DNA is TGTGCCAGCACCCAGGGGAGGAGCGGTAGGCAAGAGACCCAGTACTTC. It translates to CASTQGRSGRQETQYF.

The chain has TRBV27 and TRBJ2-3, with D perhaps matching TRBD2 (5 bases). V shed 1 base and J shed 2 bases, with 10 bases lying between them. CDR1 and CDR2 (germline): MNHEY, SMNVEV (reference sequence). The CDR3 sequence is 15 residues long. CDR3 sequence: CASSLYAGVTDTQYF. The CDR3 nucleotides read TGTGCCAGCAGTTTATATGCGGGTGTCACAGATACGCAGTATTTT.

This chain uses TRBV5-1 with TRBJ2-5; possibly TRBD1 for D (5 bases). CDR3 length: 16 residues. CDR1 and CDR2 (germline): SGHRS, YFSETQ. V was shortened by 2 bases and J by 1 base, with 15 bases between the two germline ends. CDR3 amino acids: CASSFGVQAPQETQYF. CDR3 nucleotide sequence: TGCGCCAGCAGCTTTGGGGTACAGGCCCCCCAAGAGACCCAGTACTTC.

Turning to this clonotype: This may arise from a read error, as a much more abundant clone is one base away. The V gene is TRBV12-3 or TRBV12-4, the J gene TRBJ2-7; 8 bases map to TRBD2. The CDR3 totals 16 residues. The ends lost 7 bases at V and 3 bases at J; junction bases unmatched: 14. The CDR3: CASTPGGGRTFYEQYF. The CDR3 DNA reads as TGTGCCAGCACCCCGGGAGGCGGGAGGACGTTCTACGAGCAGTACTTC.

J is TRBJ2-5 and V is TRBV20-1; 8 nucleotides align to TRBD1. The J call is in doubt because the DNA end fits TRBJ2-7 better. Germline V gene sequence: CDR1 DFQATT, CDR2 SNEGSKA (reference sequence). This CDR3 is built from 15 residues. Written as DNA, the CDR3 is TGCAGTGCTAGAGGCCAGGGGGCCTTTTCATACGAGCAGTACTTC. Amino acids: CSARGQGAFSYEQYF.

Details on this clonotype: A read error may be the cause here, since a much bigger clone is one base away. The genes are TRBV12-3 or TRBV12-4 and TRBJ2-1; 7 positions match TRBD2. The length of the CDR3 is 14 residues. CDR3 DNA: TGTGCCTGCAGTCGGGCTGGGGGGGACAATGAGCAGTTCTTC. It translates to CACSRAGGDNEQFF.

The V and J genes are TRBV7-2 and TRBJ2-1; maybe TRBD2 (6 bases). Trimming took 5 bases from V and 2 from J, leaving 16 bases between them. Germline assignment: CDR1 SGHTA and CDR2 FQGNSA. The CDR3 contains 16 residues. Here the CDR3 DNA reads TGTGCCAGCAGCCGAGGCTGGGGGGAAGCCTACAATGAGCAGTTCTTC. Its translation: CASSRGWGEAYNEQFF.

This chain links TRBV7-2 with TRBJ2-7; D unresolved. The V gene's germline CDR1 is SGHTA and CDR2 FQGNSA. V was cut by 2 bases and J by 0 bases, with 8 bases left in between. The CDR3 consists of 14 residues. In nucleotides, the CDR3 is TGTGCCAGCAGCTTAATGGTGGCCTCCTACGAGCAGTACTTC. This encodes CASSLMVASYEQYF. The whole variable domain, remainder taken from reference TRBV7-2 and TRBJ2-7, is GAGVSQSPSNKVTEKGKDVELRCDPISGHTALYWYRQSLGQGLEFLIYFQGNSAPDKSGLPSDRFSAERTGGSVSTLTIQRTQQEDSAVYLCASSLMVASYEQYFGPGTRLTVT.

In its sample, this clonotype was seen a few times. The chain uses TRBV27 and TRBJ2-5, with D possibly matching TRBD1 (6 bases). V gave up 3 bases and J gave up 2 bases, with 16 bases separating them. Looked up from germline, CDR1 is MNHEY and CDR2 is SMNVEV (reference sequence). The CDR3 loop spans 16 amino acids. CDR3 sequence reads: CASSFYLATGQETQYF. The CDR3 DNA is TGTGCCAGCAGTTTTTACCTCGCGACAGGACAAGAGACCCAGTACTTC.

This chain uses TRBV28 with TRBJ2-5; a possible D gene is TRBD2 (6 bases). Germline V gene lookup returns CDR1 MDHEN and CDR2 SYDVKM. The CDR3 contains 12 residues. V was cut by 4 bases and J by 7 bases, with 10 bases left in between. The CDR3: CASSSGVATQYF. CDR3 bases: TGTGCCAGCAGTTCGGGGGTCGCGACCCAGTACTTC. Full variable domain (remainder filled in from reference TRBV28 and TRBJ2-5): DVKVTQSSRYLVKRTGEKVFLECVQDMDHENMFWYRQDPGLGLRLIYFSYDVKMKEKGDIPEGYSVSREKKERFSLILESASTNQTSMYLCASSSGVATQYFGPGTRLLVL.

This chain connects TRBV12-3 or TRBV12-4 to TRBJ2-1; TRBD1 aligns across 10 bases. The V segment lost 6 bases and the J segment 9 bases; nucleotides outside the gene matches: 11. The CDR3 has 15 residues. This chain's CDR3 is CASSRTGQGIPEQFF. CDR3 coding DNA: TGTGCCAGCAGCCGAACGGGACAGGGGATACCTGAGCAGTTCTTC.